This TCR beta chain was profiled in a study of blood T cell repertoires in COVID-19. Study as a whole: Italy, Spain and the United States were the sources of the convalescent and acute COVID-19 samples. T cells, B-cell-depleted T cells, or PBMCs provided the cDNA or gDNA that served as material.

V was pared by 5 bases and J by 0 bases, with 11 bases between. The germline V gene has CDR1 MNHEY and CDR2 SVGEGT. The length of the CDR3 is 15 residues. This clone has ten or more counts. Original processing notes: Estimated nucleated cell counts came from reference gene primer amplification. The assay was immunoSEQ multiplex PCR, and TCRdb's table has in-frame clones only and misses some. V, J and clone size are taken as reported in that table, and D and trimming were inferred from the DNA itself. The sample carries around 200,000 clones, 87% recorded once. The genes are TRBV6-2 or TRBV6-3 and TRBJ2-1; weak D call: TRBD2 (5 bases). The receptor comes from a woman aged 18-35 years who had recovered from COVID-19. Material for sequencing was peripheral blood. This CDR3 is CASSQAESSYNEQFF. As DNA, the CDR3 is TGTGCCAGCAGTCAAGCGGAAAGCTCCTACAATGAGCAGTTCTTC.